A single sample is the source of the 15 T cell receptor beta chains below, sequenced in a study of blood T cell repertoires in COVID-19. Method: immunoSEQ multiplex PCR; TCRdb's copy keeps in-frame clones and lacks some. The sample has about 280,000 clones, approximately 86% seen once. The sample comprised peripheral blood. Source of these receptors: a woman aged 45 to 65 who had recovered from COVID-19.

The V call is TRBV11-2, the J call TRBJ2-7, with TRBD1 identical over 8 bases. This CDR3 spans 17 amino acids. Per germline, CDR1 SGHAT and CDR2 FQNNGV. V lost 2 bases and J lost 0; bases outside the gene matches: 9. CDR3 loop: CASSLTLGQALSYEQYF. The DNA for the CDR3 is TGTGCCAGCAGCTTAACCCTGGGACAGGCCCTCTCCTACGAGCAGTACTTC.

The chain employs TRBV27 and TRBJ1-2; tentative D call: TRBD1 (6 bases). Trimming took off 5 bases at V and 4 bases at J, with 14 bases between the two ends. Germline-derived CDR1 and CDR2 are MNHEY and SMNVEV (reference sequence). This CDR3 comprises 14 residues. The DNA for the CDR3 is TGTGCCAGCAGTCTACGCGGACAGTCCTATGGCTACACCTTC. Encoded protein: CASSLRGQSYGYTF.

V usage is TRBV2 and J usage is TRBJ2-2, with TRBD2 matching 8 bases. The V gene's germline CDR1 is SNHLY and CDR2 FYNNEI. The V gene end was trimmed by 4 bases and the J gene end by 5 bases; junction bases not matched to a gene: 6. This CDR3 has 15 residues. In DNA form, the CDR3 reads TGTGCCAGCAGTGGTGGCGGGAGGTTAACCGGGGAGCTGTTTTTT. Translated: CASSGGGRLTGELFF. Together with reference TRBV2 and TRBJ2-2, the CDR3 gives the full variable domain: EPEVTQTPSHQVTQMGQEVILRCVPISNHLYFYWYRQILGQKVEFLVSFYNNEISEKSEIFDDQFSVERPDGSNFTLKIRSTKLEDSAMYFCASSGGGRLTGELFFGEGSRLTVL.

A remark on this clone: The same CDR3 also results from other DNA sequences found in this sample. V and J are TRBV7-2 and TRBJ1-2; 10 bases line up with TRBD1. Germline CDR1 is SGHTA and CDR2 is FQGNSA. The trim removed 5 bases at V and 8 bases at J, leaving 8 bases unmatched. The CDR3 has 14 residues. CDR3 nucleotides: TGTGCCAGCAGCCCCAGACAGGGGGCTAGCGGCTACACCTTC. Its translation: CASSPRQGASGYTF.

The gene calls are TRBV5-4 and TRBJ1-1, with D unresolved. Trimming took off 9 bases at V and 0 bases at J, with 12 bases between the two ends. The germline CDR1 and CDR2 sequences are SGHNT and YYREEE (reference sequence). The CDR3 totals 13 residues. The CDR3 loop is CAIGGVMNTEAFF. DNA of the CDR3: TGTGCCATCGGAGGAGTGATGAACACTGAAGCTTTCTTT.

This rearrangement joins TRBV5-6 to TRBJ2-3; TRBD2 aligns across 8 bases. The CDR3 length is 15 residues. From germline, CDR1 is SGHDT and CDR2 YYEEEE. V was pared by 0 bases and J by 4 bases, with 4 bases of the junction left unmatched. The CDR3, as DNA: TGTGCCAGCAGCTTGGACGGGGGGGCCGCAGATACGCAGTATTTT. As protein: CASSLDGGAADTQYF.

The gene calls are TRBV4-3 and TRBJ2-1; 7 bases match TRBD2. The junction had 11 bases not matched to a gene; V was cut back by 0 bases and J by 0 bases. This CDR3 is 19 amino acids long. Looked up from germline, CDR1 is LGHNA and CDR2 is YSLEER. CDR3 amino acids: CASSQDLGLAESSYNEQFF. The CDR3 region has the DNA TGCGCCAGCAGCCAAGACCTTGGGCTAGCGGAGAGCTCCTACAATGAGCAGTTCTTC.

The chain is built from TRBV7-2 and TRBJ2-7, with 10 bases that match TRBD1. V gave up 5 bases and J gave up 4 bases; unmatched junction bases: 11. Germline assignment: CDR1 SGHTA and CDR2 FQGNSA. This CDR3 has 16 residues. CDR3 DNA sequence: TGTGCCAGCAGCCTACAACCGGGACAGGGGATGTACGAGCAGTACTTC. Residues: CASSLQPGQGMYEQYF.

The chain has TRBV18 and TRBJ2-1; D gene ambiguous. Germline loops: CDR1 KGHSH, CDR2 LQKENI. The CDR3 totals 12 residues. Trimming cost V 2 bases and J 10 bases, with 9 bases left between them. The CDR3: CASSPSSDEQFF. The CDR3 nucleotides read TGTGCCAGCTCACCATCCAGCGACGAGCAGTTCTTC.

The count of this clone is one. The rearrangement joins TRBV21-1 to TRBJ1-2; the table calls TRBD1, which could not be checked here. TRBV21-1 is shown as a pseudogene. The CDR3 is 12 amino acids. The CDR3 here is CASSYYRVGYTF. CDR3 nucleotide sequence: TGTGCCAGCAGCTATTACAGGGTGGGCTACACCTTC.

This rearrangement joins TRBV2 to TRBJ2-1; possibly TRBD1 for D (6 bases). From germline, CDR1 is SNHLY and CDR2 FYNNEI. This CDR3 comprises 14 residues. The V end lost 6 bases, the J end lost 5 bases, and 14 bases lay between the germline ends. CDR3 in DNA: TGTGCCAGCAGGGGGCGGACAGATAACAATGAGCAGTTCTTC. Translating gives CASRGRTDNNEQFF.

This chain links TRBV6-2 or TRBV6-3 with TRBJ1-5; D gene ambiguous. This CDR3 contains 15 residues. The V and J ends lost 6 bases and 4 bases respectively, with 16 bases between them. Germline assignment: CDR1 MNHEY and CDR2 SVGEGT. CDR3: CASSPSVHNNQPQHF. The CDR3, as DNA: TGTGCCAGCAGCCCGAGCGTCCATAATAATCAGCCCCAGCATTTT.

J is TRBJ2-1 and V is TRBV5-1, with D possibly TRBD2 on 6 matching bases. Trimming pared 0 bases from V and 2 bases from J, leaving 9 bases between. The CDR3 contains 15 residues. Germline V lookup: CDR1 SGHRS, CDR2 YFSETQ. The CDR3 sequence is CASSLVADTYNEQFF. In nucleotides, the CDR3 is TGCGCCAGCAGCTTGGTAGCGGATACCTACAATGAGCAGTTCTTC.

This chain joins TRBV2 and TRBJ1-6; weak D call: TRBD1 (6 bases). With 7 bases removed from V and 6 bases from J, the gap between germline ends came to 10 bases. Germline values: CDR1 SNHLY, CDR2 FYNNEI. The CDR3 runs 13 residues. In DNA form, the CDR3 reads TGTGCCAGCACCCAGGGGTTTAATTCACCCCTCCACTTT. This gives the protein CASTQGFNSPLHF.

The chain links TRBV7-2 to TRBJ2-1; 11 bases agree with TRBD2. Germline V gene lookup returns CDR1 SGHTA and CDR2 FQGNSA. The junction had 4 bases not matched to a gene; V was cut back by 6 bases and J by 0 bases. This CDR3 spans 16 amino acids. This chain's CDR3 is CASSYSGGASYNEQFF. The CDR3 DNA is TGTGCCAGCAGTTATAGCGGGGGGGCCTCCTACAATGAGCAGTTCTTC. Combining the CDR3 with reference TRBV7-2 and TRBJ2-1 gives the whole variable domain GAGVSQSPSNKVTEKGKDVELRCDPISGHTALYWYRQSLGQGLEFLIYFQGNSAPDKSGLPSDRFSAERTGGSVSTLTIQRTQQEDSAVYLCASSYSGGASYNEQFFGPGTRLTVL.